The source of this TCR beta chain is a study of T cell responses to AZD1222 COVID-19 vaccine. The CDR3 covers 17 residues. Germline assignment: CDR1 MNHEY and CDR2 SMNVEV (reference sequence). V lost 5 bases to trimming and J lost 4 bases, with 21 bases between them. Sequencing was performed with immunoSEQ multiplex PCR; in TCRdb, only in-frame clones are kept and a portion is missing. Of about 140,000 clones listed, around 88% are singletons. This clone was detected only once. The material sequenced was peripheral blood, taken on day 0 of AZD1222 vaccination. V usage is TRBV27 and J usage is TRBJ1-5, with D possibly matching TRBD1 (5 bases). The clonotype originates from an adult in good health. The CDR3 DNA reads TGTGCCAGCAGTCCCTCCAGTGCCCACAGGCTAAATCAGCCCCAGCATTTT. Its translation is CASSPSSAHRLNQPQHF.